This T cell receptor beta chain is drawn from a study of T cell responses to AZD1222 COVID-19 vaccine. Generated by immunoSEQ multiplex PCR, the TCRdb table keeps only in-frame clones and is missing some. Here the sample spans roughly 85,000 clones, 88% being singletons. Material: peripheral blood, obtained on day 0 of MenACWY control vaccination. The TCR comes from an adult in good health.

The CDR3 reads CASTHRGGNTEAFF. The CDR3 DNA follows: TGTGCCAGTACCCACCGGGGGGGGAACACTGAAGCTTTCTTT. The chain carries TRBV19 and TRBJ1-1; the D gene is possibly TRBD1 (5 bases). Germline V lookup: CDR1 LNHDA, CDR2 SQIVND (reference sequence). This CDR3 spans 14 amino acids. Trimming took 7 bases from V and 1 from J, leaving 13 bases between them.